These 15 T cell receptor beta chains share one sample of origin, sequenced in a study of monozygotic twins with inflammatory bowel disease. Reanalyzing the 5' RACE reads, TCRdb keeps one entry per CDR3 protein, without DNA. This listing includes under 200,000 distinct CDR3 sequences. Sequencing was carried out using blood. The receptors derive from a human donor with ulcerative colitis or Crohn's disease, or a healthy co-twin of an affected twin (not recorded which).

The V and J genes are TRBV28 and TRBJ2-1; TCRdb outputs TRBD1, but without DNA this stays unchecked. CDR3 length: 16 residues. Per germline, CDR1 MDHEN and CDR2 SYDVKM. The CDR3 reads CASSSPGTGRYNEQFF. The whole variable domain, remainder taken from reference TRBV28 and TRBJ2-1, is DVKVTQSSRYLVKRTGEKVFLECVQDMDHENMFWYRQDPGLGLRLIYFSYDVKMKEKGDIPEGYSVSREKKERFSLILESASTNQTSMYLCASSSPGTGRYNEQFFGPGTRLTVL.

The chain employs TRBV11-2 and TRBJ2-1; TCRdb designates TRBD1, a call that cannot be tested without DNA. This CDR3 spans 16 amino acids. CDR1 and CDR2 from the germline V gene are SGHAT and FQNNGV. CDR3 loop: CASSLGTGSSYNEQFF.

The chain combines TRBV18 with TRBJ2-7; TCRdb reports TRBD1, a call that lacks DNA to check it against. This CDR3 region has 14 residues. Germline assignment: CDR1 KGHSH and CDR2 LQKENI. Here the CDR3 reads CASSPQLTAYEQYF.

Here the CDR3 reads CASSTDREETQYF. The J gene is TRBJ2-5, the V gene TRBV19; the D call of TRBD1 rests on TCRdb alone, since no DNA is present to check it. CDR1 is LNHDA and CDR2 is SQIVND in the germline V gene (reference sequence). CDR3 length: 13 residues.

CDR3 loop: CASRFTSGSGEQYF. V gene TRBV27 combines with J gene TRBJ2-7; TCRdb reports TRBD2, a call that lacks DNA to check it against. This CDR3 contains 14 residues. Germline CDR1 MNHEY, CDR2 SMNVEV (reference sequence).

The gene calls are TRBV19 and TRBJ2-2. The CDR3 loop spans 14 amino acids. The germline CDR1 and CDR2 sequences are LNHDA and SQIVND (reference sequence). The CDR3: CASSIERVVGELFF.

CDR3: CASSPLRAGGGNEQFF. The V call is TRBV3-1, the J call TRBJ2-1; TCRdb proposes TRBD2, but this gene call is untestable without DNA. The CDR3 runs 16 residues. Germline-derived CDR1 and CDR2 are LGHDT and YNNKEL (reference sequence).

The chain has TRBV2 and TRBJ2-7; the D call of TRBD1 rests on TCRdb alone, since no DNA is present to check it. Germline CDR1 and CDR2: SNHLY and FYNNEI. The CDR3 has 15 residues. Here the CDR3 reads CASRSPQGASYEQYF. The full variable domain, completed using reference TRBV2 and TRBJ2-7, is EPEVTQTPSHQVTQMGQEVILRCVPISNHLYFYWYRQILGQKVEFLVSFYNNEISEKSEIFDDQFSVERPDGSNFTLKIRSTKLEDSAMYFCASRSPQGASYEQYFGPGTRLTVT.

The chain employs TRBV14 and TRBJ2-1. CDR1 is SGHDN, CDR2 FVKESK, per germline. The CDR3 totals 13 residues. CDR3 loop: CASSQGTNREQFF.

The chain uses TRBV5-1 and TRBJ2-1; TCRdb picks TRBD1, but there is no DNA to check that call. Germline V gene data show CDR1 as SGHRS and CDR2 as YFSETQ. This CDR3 contains 14 residues. The CDR3 here is CASSPLQGTNEQFF.

The V call is TRBV5-1, the J call TRBJ1-1; as DNA is missing, the TRBD1 call by TCRdb cannot be tested. This CDR3 has 13 amino acids. Germline V CDR1 and CDR2: SGHRS, YFSETQ. CDR3 amino acids: CASHDRVNTEAFF.

V and J are TRBV28 and TRBJ1-6; TCRdb indicates TRBD1, and absent DNA this call remains unverified. Germline lookup yields CDR1 MDHEN and CDR2 SYDVKM. The CDR3 contains 16 residues. The CDR3: CASIGSWNSISSPLHF.

The rearrangement uses TRBV6-1 and TRBJ2-3; with no DNA, the TCRdb D assignment of TRBD2 cannot be verified. The CDR3 length is 15 residues. Germline loops: CDR1 MNHNS, CDR2 SASEGT. The CDR3 sequence: CATRLAGVFTDTQYF.

V gene TRBV27 combines with J gene TRBJ1-1. The CDR3 runs to 16 residues. Germline V gene lookup returns CDR1 MNHEY and CDR2 SMNVEV (reference sequence). CDR3 loop: CASSSLGLGSNTEAFF.

The rearrangement joins TRBV6-1 to TRBJ2-1. The CDR3 length is 16 residues. Per germline, CDR1 MNHNS and CDR2 SASEGT. CDR3 protein: CASRLTQSPSYNEQFF.